The source of this T cell receptor (beta chain) is a study of T cell clonality in common variable immunodeficiency. Broader study findings: Compared with controls, CVID subjects had fewer shared TCRbeta clones. Fewer deletions and N-nucleotide insertions were reportedly seen in common variable immunodeficiency TCR beta sequences. Repertoire-complication correlations in CVID were limited by patient heterogeneity.

Per germline, CDR1 SGHTA and CDR2 FQGNSA. CDR3 length equals 14 residues. Trimming pared 0 bases from V and 7 bases from J, leaving 12 bases between. All CVID subjects were on immunoglobulin replacement for at least one year. Each donor provided roughly 5 to 8 ml of heparinized whole blood. Details on this clone: Its antigen is not known. With the read ending 3 residues before the CDR3 end, the germline J gene is used to fill in that end.

Measured with immunoSEQ multiplex PCR; TCRdb has only the in-frame clones, and not every one. This sample has 25,000 to 35,000 clones, each found more than once. Sample: peripheral blood mononuclear cells. J is TRBJ1-1 and V is TRBV7-2; D is possibly TRBD1 (5 bases). The TCR comes from a human donor with common variable immunodeficiency. The CDR3 protein is CASSLARAGREAFF. The DNA read from the CDR3 is TGTGCCAGCAGCTTAGCCAGGGCAGGACGTGAA.